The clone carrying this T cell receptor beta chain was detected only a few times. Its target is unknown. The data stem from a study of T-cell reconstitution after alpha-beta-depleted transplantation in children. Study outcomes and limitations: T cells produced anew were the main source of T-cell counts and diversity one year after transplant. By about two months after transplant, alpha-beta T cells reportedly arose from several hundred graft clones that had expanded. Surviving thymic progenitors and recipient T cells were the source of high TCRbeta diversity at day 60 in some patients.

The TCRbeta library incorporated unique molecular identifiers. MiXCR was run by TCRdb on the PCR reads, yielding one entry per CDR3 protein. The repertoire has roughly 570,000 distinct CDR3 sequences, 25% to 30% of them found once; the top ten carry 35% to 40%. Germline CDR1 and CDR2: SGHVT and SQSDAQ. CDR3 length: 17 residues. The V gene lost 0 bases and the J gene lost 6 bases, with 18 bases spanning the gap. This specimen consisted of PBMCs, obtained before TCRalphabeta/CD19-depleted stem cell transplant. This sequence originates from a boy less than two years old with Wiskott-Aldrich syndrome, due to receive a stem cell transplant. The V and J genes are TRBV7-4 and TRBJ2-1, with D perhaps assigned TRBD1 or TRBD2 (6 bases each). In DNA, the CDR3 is TGTGCCAGCAGCTTAGCGTTGAGGGGGGTCCCGGTCAATGAGCAGTTCTTC. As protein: CASSLALRGVPVNEQFF.